This is a list of T cell receptor beta chains from one sample in a study of blood T cell repertoires in COVID-19. The repertoire was sequenced with immunoSEQ multiplex PCR; TCRdb's copy has only in-frame clones and lacks some. The table has under 300,000 clones, roughly 84% seen once. Sequenced input: PBMCs or T cells enriched from blood (not recorded which). These receptors originate from a woman between 45 and 65 years old who had been exposed to COVID-19. CDR3s include the opening cysteine and the closing phenylalanine or tryptophan. Fields, in order: D gene, clone size, J gene, V gene, CDR3 DNA, CDR3 protein. A D gene is named only where the DNA matches it firmly. Part of the rows lack a size; the others show once, few, many or a class for expanded clones.

>NA|once|TRBJ1-3|TRBV5-4
TGTGCCAGCAGCCCCGGTCTTCAGGGTAGAAACACCATATATTTT
CASSPGLQGRNTIYF
>NA|NA|TRBJ2-1|TRBV20-1
TGCAGTGCTAGTGCGGTGTCGGGTAGGAATGAGCAGTTCTTC
CSASAVSGRNEQFF
>NA|NA|TRBJ2-1|TRBV9
TGTGCCAGCAGCGTAGCTGGAGGTGGTCAGTTCTTC
CASSVAGGGQFF
>TRBD2|NA|TRBJ2-2|TRBV27
TGTGCCAGCAGTCCAAGACTAGCGGGGGGCCACGGGGAGCTGTTTTTT
CASSPRLAGGHGELFF
>NA|NA|TRBJ2-2|TRBV4-1
TGCGCCAGCAGCCAAGTCCTCTACGAGGGGGACGGGGAGCTGTTTTTT
CASSQVLYEGDGELFF
>TRBD1|NA|TRBJ1-5|TRBV6-5
TGTGCCAGCAGTTATCGGCAGGGGGCGAATCAGCCCCAGCATTTT
CASSYRQGANQPQHF
>NA|NA|TRBJ2-1|TRBV7-2
TGTGCCAGCAGCTTTCGGTTCGACAATGAGCAGTTCTTC
CASSFRFDNEQFF
>NA|once|TRBJ1-1|TRBV10-3
TGTGCCACATTCGACAGGAACACTGAAGCTTTCTTT
CATFDRNTEAFF
>NA|NA|TRBJ1-5|TRBV19
TGTGCCAGTGGTTCGAGGGACTATCAGCCCCAGCATTTT
CASGSRDYQPQHF
>NA|NA|TRBJ1-2|TRBV5-5
TGTGCCAGCAGCCAAGCAGGAATTAACTATGGCTACACCTTC
CASSQAGINYGYTF
>NA|once|TRBJ2-1|TRBV5-6
TGTGCCAGCAGCTTGGGTCTCCCCAATGAGCAGTTCTTC
CASSLGLPNEQFF
>NA|NA|TRBJ2-1|TRBV15
TGTGCCACCTCGATTAGCTCCTACAATGAGCAGTTCTTC
CATSISSYNEQFF
>NA|NA|TRBJ1-2|TRBV5-5
TGTGCCAGCAGCTTGCCTCCCAACTATGGCTACACCTTC
CASSLPPNYGYTF
>TRBD2|NA|TRBJ2-3|TRBV5-4
TGTGCCAGCAGCTTGGGTACTAGCGGGGCAGATACGCAGTATTTT
CASSLGTSGADTQYF
>NA|NA|TRBJ2-3|TRBV27
TGTGCCAGCAGTTTATCGCCGGGGGTCCAACGGAATACGCAGTATTTT
CASSLSPGVQRNTQYF
>TRBD2|NA|TRBJ2-1|TRBV28
TGTGCCAGCAGGCGGGGCGGGGGGGACGAGCAGTTCTTC
CASRRGGGDEQFF
>NA|NA|TRBJ1-2|TRBV10-3
TGTGCCATCAGTGGCCAGGGTTTCTACGGCTACACCTTC
CAISGQGFYGYTF
>NA|NA|TRBJ2-3|TRBV5-1
TGCGCCAGCAGCTTTGTCAGGGTTACAGATACGCAGTATTTT
CASSFVRVTDTQYF
>TRBD2|NA|TRBJ2-1|TRBV5-1
TGCGCCAGCAGCTTGCTAGCGGGGTACAATGAGCAGTTCTTC
CASSLLAGYNEQFF
>NA|NA|TRBJ2-3|TRBV7-2
TGTGCCAGCAGCTTAGGGGGGCCAGTAGATACGCAGTATTTT
CASSLGGPVDTQYF
>TRBD2|NA|TRBJ2-3|TRBV9
TGTGCCAGCAGCGCGGGGGACTATCAGACCCGGAGCACAGATACGCAGTATTTT
CASSAGDYQTRSTDTQYF
>NA|once|TRBJ1-1|TRBV27
TGTGCCAGCAGTTTATACAGGAACACTGAAGCTTTCTTT
CASSLYRNTEAFF
>TRBD1|once|TRBJ2-1|TRBV12-5
TGTGCTAGTGGTTTGGTGACGTTATTAACGGGACAGTCCTCCTACAATGAGCAGTTCTTC
CASGLVTLLTGQSSYNEQFF